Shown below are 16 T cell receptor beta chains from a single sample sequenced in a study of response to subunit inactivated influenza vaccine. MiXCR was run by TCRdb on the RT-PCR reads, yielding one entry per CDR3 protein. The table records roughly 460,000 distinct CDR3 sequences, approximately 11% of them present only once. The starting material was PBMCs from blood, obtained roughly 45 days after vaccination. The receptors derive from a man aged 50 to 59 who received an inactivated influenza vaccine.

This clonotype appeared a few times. The CDR3 DNA is TGTGCCAGCAGCTTAGTAGTGTTACTGGGGGGGGCCTACAATGAGCAGTTCTTC. Translation: CASSLVVLLGGAYNEQFF. The rearrangement joins TRBV11-2 to TRBJ2-1, with 7 bases identical to TRBD2. CDR1 is SGHAT, CDR2 FQNNGV, per germline. The CDR3 spans 18 residues. After removal of 1 base from V and 2 bases from J, the junction contained 11 bases not matched to a gene. The variable domain in full, with the rest retrieved from reference TRBV11-2 and TRBJ2-1, is EAGVAQSPRYKIIEKRQSVAFWCNPISGHATLYWYQQILGQGPKLLIQFQNNGVVDDSQLPKDRFSAERLKGVDSTLKIQPAKLEDSAVYLCASSLVVLLGGAYNEQFFGPGTRLTVL.

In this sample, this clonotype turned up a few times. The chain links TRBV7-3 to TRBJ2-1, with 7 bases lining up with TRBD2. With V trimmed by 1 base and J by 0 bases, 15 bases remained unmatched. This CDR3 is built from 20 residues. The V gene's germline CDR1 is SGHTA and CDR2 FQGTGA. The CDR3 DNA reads TGTGCCAGCAGCTTAAGGGGGGGACTACCAACGAGGAGCTCCTACAATGAGCAGTTCTTC. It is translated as CASSLRGGLPTRSSYNEQFF.

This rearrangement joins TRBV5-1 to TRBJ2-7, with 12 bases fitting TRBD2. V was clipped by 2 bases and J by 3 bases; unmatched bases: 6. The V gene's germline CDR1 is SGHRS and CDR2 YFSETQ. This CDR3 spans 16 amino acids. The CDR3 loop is CASSFTSGRTFYEQYF. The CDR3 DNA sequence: TGCGCCAGCAGCTTCACTAGCGGGAGGACCTTCTACGAGCAGTACTTC. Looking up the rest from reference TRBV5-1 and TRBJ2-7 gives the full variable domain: KAGVTQTPRYLIKTRGQQVTLSCSPISGHRSVSWYQQTPGQGLQFLFEYFSETQRNKGNFPGRFSGRQFSNSRSEMNVSTLELGDSALYLCASSFTSGRTFYEQYFGPGTRLTVT.

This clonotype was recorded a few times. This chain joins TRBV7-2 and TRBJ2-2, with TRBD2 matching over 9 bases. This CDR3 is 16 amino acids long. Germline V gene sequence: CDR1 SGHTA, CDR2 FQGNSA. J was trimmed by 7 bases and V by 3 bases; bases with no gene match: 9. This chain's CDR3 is CASSLRGTSNGGELFF. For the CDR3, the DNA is TGTGCCAGCAGCTTGAGAGGGACTAGCAACGGCGGGGAGCTGTTTTTT.

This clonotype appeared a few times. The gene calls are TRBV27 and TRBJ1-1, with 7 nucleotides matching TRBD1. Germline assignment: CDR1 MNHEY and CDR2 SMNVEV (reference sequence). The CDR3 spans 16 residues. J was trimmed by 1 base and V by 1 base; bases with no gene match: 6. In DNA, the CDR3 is TGTGCCAGCAGTTTATTGACAGGGTCGGGGAACACTGAAGCTTTCTTT. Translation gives CASSLLTGSGNTEAFF.

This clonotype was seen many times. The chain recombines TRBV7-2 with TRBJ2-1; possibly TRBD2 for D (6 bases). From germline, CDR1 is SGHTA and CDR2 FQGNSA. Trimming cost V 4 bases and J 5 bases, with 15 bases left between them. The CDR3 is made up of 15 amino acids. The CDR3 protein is CASSSALAYHNEQFF. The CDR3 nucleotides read TGTGCCAGCAGCTCCGCCCTAGCGTACCACAATGAGCAGTTCTTC.

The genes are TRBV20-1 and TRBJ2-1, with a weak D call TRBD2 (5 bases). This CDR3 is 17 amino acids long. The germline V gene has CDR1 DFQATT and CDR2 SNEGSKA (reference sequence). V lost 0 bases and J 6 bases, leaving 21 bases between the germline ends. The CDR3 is CSARDDGDIARGNEQFF. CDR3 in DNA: TGCAGTGCTAGAGATGATGGGGATATAGCGAGAGGCAATGAGCAGTTCTTC.

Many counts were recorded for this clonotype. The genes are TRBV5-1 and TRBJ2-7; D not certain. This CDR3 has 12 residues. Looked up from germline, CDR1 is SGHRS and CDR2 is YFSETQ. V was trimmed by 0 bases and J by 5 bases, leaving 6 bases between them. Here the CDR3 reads CASSLALDEQYF. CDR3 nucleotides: TGCGCCAGCAGCTTGGCCCTAGACGAGCAGTACTTC. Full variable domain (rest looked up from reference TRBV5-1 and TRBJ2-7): KAGVTQTPRYLIKTRGQQVTLSCSPISGHRSVSWYQQTPGQGLQFLFEYFSETQRNKGNFPGRFSGRQFSNSRSEMNVSTLELGDSALYLCASSLALDEQYFGPGTRLTVT.

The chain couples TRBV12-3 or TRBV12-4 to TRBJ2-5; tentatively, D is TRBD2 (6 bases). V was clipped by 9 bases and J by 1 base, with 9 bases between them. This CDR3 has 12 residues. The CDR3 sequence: CASVGGQETQYF. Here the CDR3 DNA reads TGTGCCAGTGTGGGGGGCCAAGAGACCCAGTACTTC.

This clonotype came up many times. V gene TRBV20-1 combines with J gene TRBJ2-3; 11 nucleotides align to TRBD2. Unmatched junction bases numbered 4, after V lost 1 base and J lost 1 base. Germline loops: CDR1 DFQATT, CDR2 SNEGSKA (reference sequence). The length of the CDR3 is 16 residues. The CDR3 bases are TGCAGTGCTAGAGGCCTAGCGGGAGGTCGCACAGATACGCAGTATTTT. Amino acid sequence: CSARGLAGGRTDTQYF.

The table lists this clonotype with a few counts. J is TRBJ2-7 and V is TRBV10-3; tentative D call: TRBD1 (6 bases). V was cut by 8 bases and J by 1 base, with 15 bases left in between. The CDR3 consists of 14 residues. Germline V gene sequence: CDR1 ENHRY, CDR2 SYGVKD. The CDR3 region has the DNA TGTGCCATCGCAGGGACATCACAATCCTACGAGCAGTACTTC. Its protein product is CAIAGTSQSYEQYF.

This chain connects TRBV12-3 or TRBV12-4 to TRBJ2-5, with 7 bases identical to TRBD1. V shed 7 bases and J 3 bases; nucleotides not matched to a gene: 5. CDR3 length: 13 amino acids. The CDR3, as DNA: TGTGCCAGCACCTCCGGGACAGAAGAGACCCAGTACTTC. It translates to CASTSGTEETQYF.

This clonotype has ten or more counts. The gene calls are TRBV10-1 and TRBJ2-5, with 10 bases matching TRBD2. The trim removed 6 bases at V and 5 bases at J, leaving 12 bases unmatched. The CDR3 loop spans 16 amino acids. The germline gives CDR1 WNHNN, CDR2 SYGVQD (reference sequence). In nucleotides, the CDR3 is TGCGCCAGCAGCGCGACCCCGGGACTAGCGAGGGAGACCCAGTACTTC. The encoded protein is CASSATPGLARETQYF.

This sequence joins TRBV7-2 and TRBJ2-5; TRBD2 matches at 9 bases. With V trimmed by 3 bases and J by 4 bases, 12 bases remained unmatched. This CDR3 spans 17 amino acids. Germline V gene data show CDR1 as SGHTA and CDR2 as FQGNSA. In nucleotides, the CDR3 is TGTGCCAGCAGCTTTCGGGTAGCGGGAGTGGGGCGAGAGACCCAGTACTTC. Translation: CASSFRVAGVGRETQYF.

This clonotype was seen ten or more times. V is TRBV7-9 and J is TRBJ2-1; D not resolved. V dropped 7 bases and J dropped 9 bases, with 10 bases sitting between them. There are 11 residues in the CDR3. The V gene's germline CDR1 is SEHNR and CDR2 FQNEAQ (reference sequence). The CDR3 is CASNFAAEQFF. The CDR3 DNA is TGTGCCAGCAATTTCGCAGCTGAGCAGTTCTTC.

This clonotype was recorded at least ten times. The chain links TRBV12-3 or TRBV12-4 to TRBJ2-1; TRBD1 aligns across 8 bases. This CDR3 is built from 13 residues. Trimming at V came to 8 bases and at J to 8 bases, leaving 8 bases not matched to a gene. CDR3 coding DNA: TGTGCCAGCGGACGGACAGGGTGGCATGAGCAGTTCTTC. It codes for CASGRTGWHEQFF.